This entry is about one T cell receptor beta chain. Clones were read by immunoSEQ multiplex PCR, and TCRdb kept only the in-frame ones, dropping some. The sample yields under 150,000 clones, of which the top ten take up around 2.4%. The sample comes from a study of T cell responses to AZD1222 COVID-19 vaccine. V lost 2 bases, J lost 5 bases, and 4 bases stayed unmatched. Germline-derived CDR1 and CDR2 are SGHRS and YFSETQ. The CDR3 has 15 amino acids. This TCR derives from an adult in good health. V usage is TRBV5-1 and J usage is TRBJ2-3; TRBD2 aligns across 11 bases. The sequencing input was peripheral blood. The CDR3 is CASSFTSGGGDTQYF. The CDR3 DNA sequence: TGCGCCAGCAGCTTCACTAGCGGGGGAGGAGATACGCAGTATTTT.